The TCR beta chain under discussion was sequenced for a study of human T cells and chemical hapten exposure. The sample holds many counts of this clonotype. TCRdb re-called the RACE reads through MiXCR, storing one row per CDR3 protein. The sample consists of approximately 59,000 distinct CDR3 sequences, around 6.1% of them appearing once. The time point here: healthy volunteer bleed at 6 weeks. The study extracted total RNA from unfractionated whole blood. V shed 4 bases, J shed 7 bases, and the junction held 4 bases outside the gene matches. The CDR3 runs to 13 residues. The source material was whole blood. This clonotype was obtained from a female donor in good health. Some clones in this sample may be carry-over from other donors' samples. The chain employs TRBV12-3 or TRBV12-4 and TRBJ2-7; TRBD1 matches 10 bases. CDR3 sequence (DNA): TGTGCCAGCAGTTCCGGACAGGGGGGGGAGCAGTACTTC. Its translation is CASSSGQGGEQYF.